This T cell receptor beta chain appears in the sequencing data of a study of blood T cell repertoires in COVID-19. Looking at the study overall: Donors in the United States, Italy and Spain gave samples during acute or convalescent COVID-19.

CDR1 and CDR2 from the germline V gene are MDHEN and SYDVKM. The ends lost 5 bases at V and 11 bases at J; junction bases unmatched: 14. The CDR3 has 15 residues. Assay used: immunoSEQ multiplex PCR; TCRdb lists only in-frame clones, some missing. The sample carries roughly 190,000 clones, about 88% recorded once. The chain has TRBV28 and TRBJ1-5; TRBD1 matches at 8 bases. The sequence was collected from a man between 35 and 55 years old with active or convalescent COVID-19. Sequences were obtained from peripheral blood. CDR3 DNA sequence: TGTGCCAGCAGTCCGGGAACAGGGGGAGGTAGGGCCCAGCATTTT. Protein: CASSPGTGGGRAQHF.